What follows describes a single T cell receptor (beta chain). A much larger clonotype is one base distant, so this may be a read error. The CDR3 is made up of 16 amino acids. Germline lookup yields CDR1 MGHDK and CDR2 SYGVNS. This entry belongs to a study of CD8 T cells in ankylosing spondylitis. TCRdb called the 5' RACE reads again in MiXCR, with one record for every CDR3 protein. This sample has about 120,000 distinct CDR3 sequences; roughly 15% occur once, and the top ten carry just under 3%. The chain is built from TRBV25-1 and TRBJ2-3, with D perhaps matching TRBD2 (6 bases). The TCR originated in a female donor with ankylosing spondylitis or in good health (not recorded which). Sequenced input: blood, either unsorted or a sorted T cell fraction (not recorded which). The CDR3 sequence is CTSSTYGGGSTDTQYF. The CDR3 DNA reads as TGTACCAGCTCCACCTACGGGGGAGGCAGCACAGATACGCAGTATTTT.